This TCR beta chain originates from a study of T-cell reconstitution after alpha-beta-depleted transplantation in children. Findings of the study overall: Surviving thymic progenitors and recipient T cells were the source of high TCRbeta diversity at day 60 in some patients. Newly produced T cells mostly provided counts and TCRbeta diversity after one year, as hyperexpanded clones declined. Approximately two months post-transplant, alpha-beta T cells reportedly originated from several hundred expanded graft clones.

It was with unique molecular identifiers that the TCRbeta library was prepared. Each CDR3 protein is one row after TCRdb ran MiXCR on the PCR reads. The table has 250,000 to 400,000 distinct CDR3 sequences, 20% to 30% seen once. As concerns this clonotype: The antigen is unknown.

The CDR3 length is 13 residues. V dropped 3 bases and J dropped 2 bases, with 8 bases sitting between them. Germline lookup yields CDR1 SGHTA and CDR2 FQGNSA. Sequencing used PBMCs, mostly from graft donor cells, obtained 180 days after TCRalphabeta/CD19-depleted stem cell transplant. The chain is built from TRBV7-2 and TRBJ2-7, with D unresolved. The clonotype was recovered from a male patient under 18 who had a stem cell transplant for acute lymphoblastic leukemia, so the T cells may come from the graft donor. CDR3 in amino acids: CASSFRTPYEQYF. DNA of the CDR3: TGTGCCAGCAGCTTTCGGACCCCCTACGAGCAGTACTTC. The full variable domain, completed using reference TRBV7-2 and TRBJ2-7, is GAGVSQSPSNKVTEKGKDVELRCDPISGHTALYWYRQSLGQGLEFLIYFQGNSAPDKSGLPSDRFSAERTGGSVSTLTIQRTQQEDSAVYLCASSFRTPYEQYFGPGTRLTVT.